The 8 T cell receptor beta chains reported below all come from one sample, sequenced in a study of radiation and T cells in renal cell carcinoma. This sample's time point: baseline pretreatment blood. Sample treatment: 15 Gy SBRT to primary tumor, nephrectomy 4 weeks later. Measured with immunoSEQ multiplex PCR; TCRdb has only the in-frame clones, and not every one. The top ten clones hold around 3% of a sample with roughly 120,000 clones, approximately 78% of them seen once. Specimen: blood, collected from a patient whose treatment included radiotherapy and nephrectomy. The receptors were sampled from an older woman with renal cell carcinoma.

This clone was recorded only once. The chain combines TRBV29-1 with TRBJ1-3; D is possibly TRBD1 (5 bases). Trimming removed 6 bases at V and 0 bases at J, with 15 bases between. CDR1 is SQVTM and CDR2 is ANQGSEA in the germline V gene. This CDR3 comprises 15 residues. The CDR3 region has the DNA TGCAGCGTCCGCGGGGACCGGAGCTCTGGAAACACCATATATTTT. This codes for CSVRGDRSSGNTIYF. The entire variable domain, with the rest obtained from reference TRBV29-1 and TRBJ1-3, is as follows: SAVISQKPSRDICQRGTSLTIQCQVDSQVTMMFWYRQQPGQSLTLIATANQGSEATYESGFVIDKFPISRPNLTFSTLTVSNMSPEDSSIYLCSVRGDRSSGNTIYFGEGSWLTVV.

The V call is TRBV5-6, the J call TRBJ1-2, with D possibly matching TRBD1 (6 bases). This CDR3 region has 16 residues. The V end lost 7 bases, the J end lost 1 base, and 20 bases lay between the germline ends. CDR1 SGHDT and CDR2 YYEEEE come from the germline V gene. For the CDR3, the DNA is TGTGCCAGCGGTCCGGGACACCCTACTAATAACTATGGCTACACCTTC. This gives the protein CASGPGHPTNNYGYTF.

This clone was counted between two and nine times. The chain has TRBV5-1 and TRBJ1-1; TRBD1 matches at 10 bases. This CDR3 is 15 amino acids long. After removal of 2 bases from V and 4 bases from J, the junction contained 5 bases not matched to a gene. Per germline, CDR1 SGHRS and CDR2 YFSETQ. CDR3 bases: TGCGCCAGCAGCTTACTTGGACAGGGGGGCACTGAAGCTTTCTTT. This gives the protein CASSLLGQGGTEAFF.

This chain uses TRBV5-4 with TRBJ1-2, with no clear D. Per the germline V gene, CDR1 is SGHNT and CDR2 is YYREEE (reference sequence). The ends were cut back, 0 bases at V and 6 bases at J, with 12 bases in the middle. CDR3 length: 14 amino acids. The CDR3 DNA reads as TGTGCCAGCAGCTTGGATCGCCCGTGGAATGGCTACACCTTC. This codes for CASSLDRPWNGYTF.

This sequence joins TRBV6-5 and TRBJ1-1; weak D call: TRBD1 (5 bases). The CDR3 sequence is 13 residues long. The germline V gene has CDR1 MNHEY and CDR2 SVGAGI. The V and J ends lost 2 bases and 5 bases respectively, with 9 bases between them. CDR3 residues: CASSYQGGTEAFF. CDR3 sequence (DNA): TGTGCCAGCAGTTACCAGGGAGGGACTGAAGCTTTCTTT.

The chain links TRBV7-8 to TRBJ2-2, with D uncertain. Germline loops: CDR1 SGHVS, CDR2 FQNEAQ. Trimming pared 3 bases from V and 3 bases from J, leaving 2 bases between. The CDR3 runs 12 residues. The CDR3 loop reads CASSFHTGELFF. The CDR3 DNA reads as TGTGCCAGCAGCTTCCACACCGGGGAGCTGTTTTTT.

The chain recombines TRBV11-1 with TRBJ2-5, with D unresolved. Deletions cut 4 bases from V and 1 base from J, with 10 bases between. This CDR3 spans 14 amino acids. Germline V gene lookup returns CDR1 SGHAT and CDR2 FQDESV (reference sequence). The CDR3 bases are TGTGCCAGCAGCTCCGGTGGCAGCCAAGAGACCCAGTACTTC. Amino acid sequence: CASSSGGSQETQYF. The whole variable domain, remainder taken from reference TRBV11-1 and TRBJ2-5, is EAEVAQSPRYKITEKSQAVAFWCDPISGHATLYWYRQILGQGPELLVQFQDESVVDDSQLPKDRFSAERLKGVDSTLKIQPAELGDSAMYLCASSSGGSQETQYFGPGTRLLVL.

The DNA for the CDR3 is TGCGCCAGCAGCTCGTCTCCCCCGGAGGTGAACACTGAAGCTTTCTTT. Its translation: CASSSSPPEVNTEAFF. This rearrangement joins TRBV5-1 to TRBJ1-1; D gene ambiguous. V dropped 3 bases and J dropped 0 bases, with 15 bases sitting between them. CDR3 length equals 16 residues. CDR1 SGHRS and CDR2 YFSETQ come from the germline V gene.